This passage covers 26 T cell receptor beta chains from one sample sequenced in a study of blood T cell repertoires in COVID-19. Libraries were prepared by immunoSEQ multiplex PCR; TCRdb keeps only in-frame clonotypes and omits some of them. The sample yields around 330,000 clones, approximately 86% seen once. The sample consisted of PBMCs or T cells enriched from blood (not recorded which). The receptors here all came from a young woman who had recovered from COVID-19.

The chain uses TRBV29-1 and TRBJ2-7; D perhaps matches TRBD2 (5 bases). CDR3 size: 15 residues. V was trimmed by 6 bases and J by 1 base, leaving 19 bases between them. Germline V gene sequence: CDR1 SQVTM, CDR2 ANQGSEA. DNA for the CDR3: TGCAGCGTCGAGGGAATAGGTCGTAGGTCCTACGAGCAGTACTTC. Amino acid sequence: CSVEGIGRRSYEQYF.

V and J are TRBV27 and TRBJ1-5; D is ambiguous. The CDR3 runs 16 residues. Trimming left V 2 bases short and J 0 bases short, with 11 bases between. From germline, CDR1 is MNHEY and CDR2 SMNVEV (reference sequence). The CDR3 spells CASSLRRGVSNQPQHF. Written as DNA, the CDR3 is TGTGCCAGCAGTTTAAGACGGGGAGTTAGCAATCAGCCCCAGCATTTT.

CDR3 DNA: TGCGCCAGCAGCATAGATACGTCCACTTACAATGAGCAGTTCTTC. This sequence encodes CASSIDTSTYNEQFF. The V call is TRBV4-3, the J call TRBJ2-1; no firm D call. The CDR3 is 15 amino acids. The ends were cut back, 5 bases at V and 4 bases at J, with 15 bases in the middle. Germline CDR1 is LGHNA and CDR2 is YSLEER.

V gene TRBV4-1 combines with J gene TRBJ1-5; 7 bases map to TRBD1. There are 15 residues in the CDR3. Trimming cost V 1 base and J 7 bases; bases outside gene matches: 7. Germline V gene lookup returns CDR1 MGHRA and CDR2 YSYEKL. The CDR3 reads CASSQGTGTDQPQHF. The CDR3 DNA reads TGCGCCAGCAGCCAAGGAACAGGGACAGACCAGCCCCAGCATTTT.

The chain joins TRBV11-2 to TRBJ2-4; the match to TRBD1 covers 8 bases. With 4 bases clipped from V and 8 bases from J, the junction kept 16 bases outside the gene matches. The CDR3 totals 17 residues. From germline, CDR1 is SGHAT and CDR2 FQNNGV. This chain's CDR3 is CASSSHRGRGLGDIQYF. The CDR3 bases are TGTGCCAGCAGCTCCCACCGGGGCAGGGGGCTAGGGGACATTCAGTACTTC.

This chain connects TRBV28 to TRBJ1-6; D possibly corresponds to TRBD1 (5 bases). CDR1 MDHEN and CDR2 SYDVKM come from the germline V gene. The V gene lost 6 bases and the J gene lost 4 bases, with 10 bases spanning the gap. CDR3 length: 14 amino acids. The DNA for the CDR3 is TGTGCCAGCAGGGCCGGGGGTTATAATTCACCCCTCCACTTT. It encodes CASRAGGYNSPLHF.

The chain couples TRBV9 to TRBJ2-3; 12 bases agree with TRBD1. CDR1 and CDR2 (germline): SGDLS, YYNGEE. V dropped 7 bases and J dropped 2; count of bases not matched to a gene: 11. This CDR3 contains 17 residues. The CDR3 DNA follows: TGTGCCAGCTCCGGGACAGGGGGCATGAGTTTCACAGATACGCAGTATTTT. It specifies CASSGTGGMSFTDTQYF.

The chain is built from TRBV5-1 and TRBJ2-3, with TRBD2 identical over 9 bases. The CDR3 totals 15 residues. Germline V gives CDR1 SGHRS, CDR2 YFSETQ. The V segment lost 1 base and the J segment 1 base; nucleotides outside the gene matches: 1. The CDR3 region is CASSLRTSGTDTQYF. CDR3 DNA sequence: TGCGCCAGCAGCTTGCGGACTAGCGGCACAGATACGCAGTATTTT.

V is TRBV9 and J is TRBJ2-7, with TRBD2 identical over 13 bases. Trimming cost V 1 base and J 5 bases; bases outside gene matches: 6. Looked up from germline, CDR1 is SGDLS and CDR2 is YYNGEE. CDR3 length equals 16 residues. CDR3 sequence: CASSVSGTSGVDEQYF. The DNA of the CDR3 is TGTGCCAGCAGCGTATCCGGGACTAGCGGGGTCGACGAGCAGTACTTC.

This clone was seen a handful of times. This sequence joins TRBV6-5 and TRBJ2-7, with 9 bases lining up with TRBD1. This CDR3 has 13 amino acids. After removal of 6 bases from V and 2 bases from J, the junction contained 2 bases not matched to a gene. CDR1 is MNHEY, CDR2 SVGAGI, per germline. This chain's CDR3 is CASSDRGTYEQYF. The CDR3 DNA is TGTGCCAGCAGCGACAGGGGGACCTACGAGCAGTACTTC.

J is TRBJ1-5 and V is TRBV9; D remains unclear. The germline V gene encodes CDR1 SGDLS and CDR2 YYNGEE. The CDR3 runs 15 residues. The V and J ends lost 4 bases and 3 bases respectively, with 14 bases between them. CDR3: CASSSLKQDNQPQHF. The CDR3 DNA is TGTGCCAGCAGCAGTCTAAAGCAGGACAATCAGCCCCAGCATTTT.

The CDR3 DNA sequence: TGTGCCAGCAGCGGGAGGGGGTCCCAGCCCCTCCACTTT. Translating gives CASSGRGSQPLHF. The J gene is TRBJ1-6, the V gene TRBV7-9; tentative D call: TRBD1 (6 bases). V was cut by 5 bases and J by 13 bases, with 15 bases left in between. Germline V gene sequence: CDR1 SEHNR, CDR2 FQNEAQ (reference sequence). The CDR3 runs 13 residues.

This chain joins TRBV7-3 and TRBJ2-1, with TRBD2 identical over 12 bases. The CDR3 consists of 15 residues. J gave up 5 bases and V 6 bases, and 5 bases lay outside the gene matches. Germline-derived CDR1 and CDR2 are SGHTA and FQGTGA. CDR3 region: CASSKLAGGDNEQFF. The DNA for the CDR3 is TGTGCCAGCAGTAAACTAGCGGGGGGAGACAATGAGCAGTTCTTC.

This clone was detected a few times. The chain's CDR3 is CASSLALAVNTGELFF. The CDR3 DNA follows: TGCGCCAGCAGCTTGGCCCTAGCGGTAAACACCGGGGAGCTGTTTTTT. J is TRBJ2-2 and V is TRBV5-1, with TRBD2 identical over 7 bases. The CDR3 length is 16 residues. With 0 bases clipped from V and 2 bases from J, the junction kept 4 bases outside the gene matches. Germline assignment: CDR1 SGHRS and CDR2 YFSETQ.

The rearrangement uses TRBV7-9 and TRBJ2-2; 10 nucleotides align to TRBD2. V shed 4 bases, J shed 4 bases, and the junction held 12 bases outside the gene matches. The CDR3 runs 18 residues. Germline CDR1 and CDR2: SEHNR and FQNEAQ (reference sequence). The CDR3 here is CASSSQPTTSGITGELFF. The CDR3 coding sequence is TGTGCCAGCAGCTCCCAACCAACAACTAGCGGGATCACCGGGGAGCTGTTTTTT.

This clone was detected only a few times. This chain connects TRBV2 to TRBJ1-4; D unclear. This CDR3 is 12 amino acids long. Trimming removed 3 bases from V and 13 bases from J, with 12 bases in between. CDR1 SNHLY and CDR2 FYNNEI come from the germline V gene. The CDR3 bases are TGTGCCAGCAGTGATTACGGGGAGATACTGTTTTTT. It yields the protein CASSDYGEILFF. Using reference TRBV2 and TRBJ1-4 for the parts outside the CDR3, the full variable domain is EPEVTQTPSHQVTQMGQEVILRCVPISNHLYFYWYRQILGQKVEFLVSFYNNEISEKSEIFDDQFSVERPDGSNFTLKIRSTKLEDSAMYFCASSDYGEILFFGSGTQLSVL.

The chain carries TRBV6-5 and TRBJ2-7; 7 bases line up with TRBD2. Germline loops: CDR1 MNHEY, CDR2 SVGAGI. This CDR3 spans 15 amino acids. V shed 1 base and J 2 bases; nucleotides not matched to a gene: 5. The CDR3 coding sequence is TGTGCCAGCAGTTACTTAACCGGGACTACCTACGAGCAGTACTTC. Amino acids: CASSYLTGTTYEQYF.

V usage is TRBV5-8 and J usage is TRBJ1-4; the D gene is possibly TRBD1 (5 bases). The V and J ends lost 2 bases and 3 bases respectively, with 17 bases between them. The CDR3 is made up of 17 amino acids. Germline assignment: CDR1 SGHTS and CDR2 YDEGEE. CDR3 loop: CASSLMWGRASNEKLFF. The CDR3 DNA sequence: TGTGCCAGCAGCTTAATGTGGGGCAGGGCATCTAATGAAAAACTGTTTTTT.

The CDR3: CASSRYLTVNTEAFF. Written as DNA, the CDR3 is TGCGCCAGCAGCCGCTACTTAACAGTAAACACTGAAGCTTTCTTT. The rearrangement joins TRBV4-3 to TRBJ1-1; D remains ambiguous. The CDR3 has 15 residues. CDR1 and CDR2 from the germline V gene are LGHNA and YSLEER. V dropped 4 bases and J dropped 2 bases, with 14 bases sitting between them.

This chain joins TRBV4-3 and TRBJ2-3, with TRBD2 identical over 7 bases. V dropped 0 bases and J dropped 4; count of bases not matched to a gene: 10. This CDR3 comprises 17 residues. Germline-derived CDR1 and CDR2 are LGHNA and YSLEER. The CDR3 protein is CASSQELRGGGADTQYF. As DNA, the CDR3 is TGCGCCAGCAGCCAAGAACTTCGCGGGGGAGGTGCAGATACGCAGTATTTT.

The CDR3 DNA is TGTGCCAGCAGCGAATCACTACATACGGGCTATGGCTACACCTTC. This encodes CASSESLHTGYGYTF. The gene calls are TRBV7-2 and TRBJ1-2, with no clear D. This CDR3 region has 15 residues. Germline-derived CDR1 and CDR2 are SGHTA and FQGNSA. V dropped 5 bases and J dropped 4 bases, with 17 bases sitting between them.

This chain connects TRBV28 to TRBJ1-1, with 10 bases aligning to TRBD1. The CDR3 is 14 amino acids. With 2 bases clipped from V and 4 bases from J, the junction kept 1 base outside the gene matches. Germline-derived CDR1 and CDR2 are MDHEN and SYDVKM. The CDR3 coding sequence is TGTGCCAGCAGTTTAGGGGACAGGGGCACTGAAGCTTTCTTT. Translating it yields CASSLGDRGTEAFF.

In nucleotides, the CDR3 is TGTGCCAGCAGCCAAGATGACAGGGTAAACTATGGCTACACCTTC. It yields the protein CASSQDDRVNYGYTF. This rearrangement joins TRBV3-1 (or the pseudogene TRBV3-2) to TRBJ1-2; 7 bases line up with TRBD1. J gave up 2 bases and V 0 bases, and 3 bases lay outside the gene matches. The CDR3 sequence is 15 residues long. The germline V gene has CDR1 LGHDT and CDR2 YNNKEL (reference sequence).

This clone has only a few counts. V usage is TRBV19 and J usage is TRBJ2-7; possible D gene TRBD1, 5 bases. This CDR3 region has 16 residues. The V gene lost 1 base and the J gene lost 1 base, with 14 bases spanning the gap. CDR1 LNHDA and CDR2 SQIVND come from the germline V gene (reference sequence). The CDR3 sequence is CASSIVGAEKSYEQYF. CDR3 DNA sequence: TGTGCCAGTAGTATAGTAGGGGCAGAGAAGTCCTACGAGCAGTACTTC.

This chain joins TRBV5-1 and TRBJ1-2; unclear D gene. Germline V gene lookup returns CDR1 SGHRS and CDR2 YFSETQ. This CDR3 is built from 15 residues. Trimming removed 4 bases at V and 1 base at J, with 14 bases between. The CDR3 nucleotides are TGCGCCAGCAGCGAGCCCGAATTAGTTAACTATGGCTACACCTTC. Encoded protein: CASSEPELVNYGYTF.

The chain has TRBV30 and TRBJ1-1; D not resolved. V was cut by 1 base and J by 11 bases, with 11 bases left in between. Germline V lookup: CDR1 GTSNPN, CDR2 SVGIG (reference sequence). The CDR3 consists of 11 residues. The CDR3 region has the DNA TGTGCCTGGAGTGCAGGTGTCAGCGCTTTCTTT. This translates into CAWSAGVSAFF.